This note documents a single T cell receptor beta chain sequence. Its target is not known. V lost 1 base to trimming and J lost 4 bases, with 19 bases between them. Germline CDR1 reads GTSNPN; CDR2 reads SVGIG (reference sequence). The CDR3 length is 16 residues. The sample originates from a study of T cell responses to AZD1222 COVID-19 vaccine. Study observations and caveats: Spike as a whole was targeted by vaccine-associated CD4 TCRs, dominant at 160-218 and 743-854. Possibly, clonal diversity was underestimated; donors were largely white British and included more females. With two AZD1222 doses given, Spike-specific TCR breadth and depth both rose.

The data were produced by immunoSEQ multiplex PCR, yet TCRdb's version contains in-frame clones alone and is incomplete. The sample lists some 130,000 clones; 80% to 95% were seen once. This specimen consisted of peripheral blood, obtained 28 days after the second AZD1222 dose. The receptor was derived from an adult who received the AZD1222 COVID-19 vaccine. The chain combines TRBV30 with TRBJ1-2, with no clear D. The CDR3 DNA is TGTGCCTGGAGTGAGGGCTTATCCTCTCCCCTCTATGGCTACACCTTC. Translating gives CAWSEGLSSPLYGYTF.